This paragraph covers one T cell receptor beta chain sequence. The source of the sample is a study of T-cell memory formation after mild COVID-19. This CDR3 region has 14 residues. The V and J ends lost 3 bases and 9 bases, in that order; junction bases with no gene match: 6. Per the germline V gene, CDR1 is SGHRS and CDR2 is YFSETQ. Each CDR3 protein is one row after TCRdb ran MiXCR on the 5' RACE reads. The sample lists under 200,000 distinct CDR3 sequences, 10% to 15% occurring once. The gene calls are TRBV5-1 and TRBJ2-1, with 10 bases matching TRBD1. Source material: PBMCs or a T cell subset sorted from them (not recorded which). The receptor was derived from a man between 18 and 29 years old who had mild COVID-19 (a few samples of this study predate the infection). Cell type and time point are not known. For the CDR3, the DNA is TGCGCCAGCAGCTCCGGGACAGGGGCTACTGAGCAGTTCTTC. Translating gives CASSSGTGATEQFF.